This T cell receptor (beta chain) derives from a study of early T cells in non-severe SARS-CoV-2 infection. Study-level background: The authors sequenced bulk RNA from unsorted whole blood, leaving chains unpaired. Broader study findings: There was a bias toward anti-spike CD8 responses in VDJdb matching, which missed private and CD4 specificities.

V gave up 1 base and J gave up 5 bases, with 15 bases separating them. This CDR3 has 16 amino acids. Germline loops: CDR1 MGHRA, CDR2 YSYEKL. There are a few counts of this clonotype. The antigen is not known. Researchers tagged individual cDNA molecules with unique molecular identifiers. Each CDR3 protein is one row after TCRdb ran MiXCR on the 5' RACE reads. The sample holds 70,000 to 85,000 distinct CDR3 sequences, 5% seen once. The receptor's source is an adult who was a healthcare worker with PCR-confirmed SARS-CoV-2 infection or an uninfected control (not recorded which). The sample in question was whole blood, obtained at baseline. The chain is built from TRBV4-1 and TRBJ2-4; D might be TRBD2 (7 bases). CDR3 residues: CASSQASSGGQNIQYF. CDR3 nucleotide sequence: TGCGCCAGCAGCCAAGCCTCGTCGGGGGGCCAAAACATTCAGTACTTC.